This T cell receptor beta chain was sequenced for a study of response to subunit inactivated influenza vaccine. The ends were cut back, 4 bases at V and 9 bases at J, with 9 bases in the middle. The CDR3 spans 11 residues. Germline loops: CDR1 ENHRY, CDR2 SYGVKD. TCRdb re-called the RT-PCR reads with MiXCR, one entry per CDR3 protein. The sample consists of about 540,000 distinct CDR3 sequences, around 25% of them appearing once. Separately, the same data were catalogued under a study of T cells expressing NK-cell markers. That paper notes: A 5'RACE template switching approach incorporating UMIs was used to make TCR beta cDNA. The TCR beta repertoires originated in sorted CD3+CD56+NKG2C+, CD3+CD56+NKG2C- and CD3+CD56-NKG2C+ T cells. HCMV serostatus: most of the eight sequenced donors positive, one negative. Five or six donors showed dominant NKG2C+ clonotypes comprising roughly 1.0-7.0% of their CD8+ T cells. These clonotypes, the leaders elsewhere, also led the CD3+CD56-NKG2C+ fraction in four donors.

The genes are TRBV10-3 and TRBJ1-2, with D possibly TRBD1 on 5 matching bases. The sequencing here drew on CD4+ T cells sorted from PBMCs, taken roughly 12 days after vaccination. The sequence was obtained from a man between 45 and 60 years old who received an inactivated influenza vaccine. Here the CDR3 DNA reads TGTGCCATCAGTGTTGGGGGGAGCTACACCTTC. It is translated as CAISVGGSYTF.